The 15 T cell receptor beta chains in this list originate from one sample, sequenced in a study of Ad26.COV2.S vaccination and SARS-CoV-2 variants. This table comes from immunoSEQ multiplex PCR, and its TCRdb copy is limited to in-frame clones, with some not included. The sample holds around 100,000 clones, around 80% seen once. The specimen was peripheral blood, collected after recovery from COVID-19. The receptors stem from a human donor who had recovered from COVID-19.

The rearrangement joins TRBV6-5 to TRBJ2-1; a weak D match, TRBD2 (6 bases). The CDR3 runs to 14 residues. Germline values: CDR1 MNHEY, CDR2 SVGAGI. V was trimmed by 4 bases and J by 8 bases, leaving 15 bases between them. Written as DNA, the CDR3 is TGTGCCAGCAGTTGGGGTGGAGGGATCGATGAGCAGTTCTTC. Its translation: CASSWGGGIDEQFF.

The chain couples TRBV5-1 to TRBJ2-1; 9 nucleotides align to TRBD2. Unmatched junction bases numbered 6, after V lost 1 base and J lost 4 bases. Germline CDR1 and CDR2: SGHRS and YFSETQ. This CDR3 region has 16 residues. CDR3 sequence reads: CASSLQSTSGYNEQFF. CDR3 coding DNA: TGCGCCAGCAGCTTGCAATCCACTAGCGGGTACAATGAGCAGTTCTTC.

Only one count was recorded for this clone. This sequence joins TRBV12-5 and TRBJ1-1, with 8 bases identical to TRBD1. The trim removed 1 base at V and 8 bases at J, leaving 0 bases unmatched. This CDR3 comprises 12 residues. The germline CDR1 and CDR2 sequences are LGHNT and FRNRAP. CDR3 sequence (DNA): TGTGCTAGTGGTTTGGGGGACAGGGAAGCTTTCTTT. Translated: CASGLGDREAFF.

This clone was recorded a few times. V usage is TRBV5-1 and J usage is TRBJ1-4; 10 bases are a match to TRBD1. Germline CDR1 reads SGHRS; CDR2 reads YFSETQ. The CDR3 contains 14 residues. The ends lost 3 bases at V and 7 bases at J; junction bases unmatched: 3. The CDR3 DNA reads TGCGCCAGCAGCTCCGGGACAGGGGCTGAAAAACTGTTTTTT. Protein sequence: CASSSGTGAEKLFF. The entire variable domain, with the rest obtained from reference TRBV5-1 and TRBJ1-4, is as follows: KAGVTQTPRYLIKTRGQQVTLSCSPISGHRSVSWYQQTPGQGLQFLFEYFSETQRNKGNFPGRFSGRQFSNSRSEMNVSTLELGDSALYLCASSSGTGAEKLFFGSGTQLSVL.

V usage is TRBV11-2 and J usage is TRBJ2-7; D may be TRBD1 (6 bases). Germline CDR1 reads SGHAT; CDR2 reads FQNNGV. The CDR3 totals 15 residues. V shed 1 base and J shed 4 bases, with 14 bases lying between them. Here the CDR3 reads CASSLGTVRGYEQYF. In DNA, the CDR3 is TGTGCCAGCAGCTTAGGGACAGTCCGCGGGTACGAGCAGTACTTC.

V usage is TRBV2 and J usage is TRBJ2-3; D unresolved. Germline values: CDR1 SNHLY, CDR2 FYNNEI. CDR3 size: 14 residues. The V end was cut by 6 bases, the J end by 3 bases, with 13 bases between. CDR3 coding DNA: TGTGCCAGCAGCAATCGGGCGGTTACAGATACGCAGTATTTT. It translates to CASSNRAVTDTQYF.

The V call is TRBV27, the J call TRBJ2-5, with 9 nucleotides matching TRBD2. Germline CDR1 is MNHEY and CDR2 is SMNVEV (reference sequence). V lost 2 bases, J lost 5 bases, and 6 bases stayed unmatched. The CDR3 has 15 amino acids. This chain's CDR3 is CASSLRRGGIETQYF. The CDR3 nucleotides are TGTGCCAGCAGTTTAAGGCGGGGGGGCATCGAGACCCAGTACTTC.

CDR3 sequence: CASSPYGQGAGDTQYF. DNA of the CDR3: TGTGCCAGCAGCCCATATGGGCAGGGGGCTGGAGATACGCAGTATTTT. V and J are TRBV7-3 and TRBJ2-3, with TRBD1 matching over 8 bases. Germline CDR1 and CDR2: SGHTA and FQGTGA. The junction had 12 bases not matched to a gene; V was cut back by 5 bases and J by 5 bases. There are 16 residues in the CDR3.

This rearrangement joins TRBV7-3 to TRBJ2-3, with 10 positions matching TRBD2. After removal of 6 bases from V and 5 bases from J, the junction contained 5 bases not matched to a gene. Germline V gene data show CDR1 as SGHTA and CDR2 as FQGTGA. The CDR3 loop spans 14 amino acids. The DNA of the CDR3 is TGTGCCAGCAGTGAGCGGGGGGGCGAAGATACGCAGTATTTT. It yields the protein CASSERGGEDTQYF. The whole variable domain, filled in from reference TRBV7-3 and TRBJ2-3, reads GAGVSQTPSNKVTEKGKYVELRCDPISGHTALYWYRQSLGQGPEFLIYFQGTGAADDSGLPNDRFFAVRPEGSVSTLKIQRTERGDSAVYLCASSERGGEDTQYFGPGTRLTVL.

This rearrangement joins TRBV6-2 or TRBV6-3 to TRBJ1-1, with 7 bases fitting TRBD1. From germline, CDR1 is MNHEY and CDR2 SVGEGT. CDR3 length: 14 amino acids. V shed 6 bases and J 8 bases; nucleotides not matched to a gene: 12. DNA of the CDR3: TGTGCCAGCAGCCCCTGGGTCGGACAGGAGGAAGCTTTCTTT. Its protein product is CASSPWVGQEEAFF.

The V gene is TRBV28, the J gene TRBJ2-5; weak D call: TRBD2 (6 bases). The CDR3 contains 14 residues. Trimming stripped 3 bases from V and 5 bases from J, with 13 bases between. Per the germline V gene, CDR1 is MDHEN and CDR2 is SYDVKM. The CDR3 region is CASSLSGVSETQYF. The CDR3 DNA follows: TGTGCCAGCAGTTTGTCGGGGGTTTCGGAGACCCAGTACTTC.

This clone was picked up one time. The chain links TRBV28 to TRBJ1-4; unclear D gene. The CDR3 is made up of 13 amino acids. CDR1 is MDHEN and CDR2 is SYDVKM in the germline V gene. The ends were cut back, 5 bases at V and 8 bases at J, with 12 bases in the middle. The CDR3 DNA sequence: TGTGCCAGCAGTCTGGACCGTTCAGAAAAACTGTTTTTT. Protein product: CASSLDRSEKLFF. Full variable domain (remainder filled in from reference TRBV28 and TRBJ1-4): DVKVTQSSRYLVKRTGEKVFLECVQDMDHENMFWYRQDPGLGLRLIYFSYDVKMKEKGDIPEGYSVSREKKERFSLILESASTNQTSMYLCASSLDRSEKLFFGSGTQLSVL.

This sequence joins TRBV7-6 and TRBJ2-7; D gene ambiguous. Looked up from germline, CDR1 is SGHVS and CDR2 is FNYEAQ. Trimming cost V 1 base and J 6 bases, with 10 bases left between them. The CDR3 runs 13 residues. The CDR3 here is CASSLVAGREQYF. DNA of the CDR3: TGTGCCAGCAGCTTAGTCGCCGGGCGCGAGCAGTACTTC.

The chain has TRBV11-2 and TRBJ2-3; D is ambiguous. The ends were cut back, 1 base at V and 4 bases at J, with 9 bases in the middle. Germline V gene data show CDR1 as SGHAT and CDR2 as FQNNGV. This CDR3 has 14 amino acids. The DNA of the CDR3 is TGTGCCAGCAGCTTAGGAACTGGGTCAGATACGCAGTATTTT. It translates to CASSLGTGSDTQYF.

The CDR3 DNA is TGTGCCAGCAGCCACGGGGGGCCTTATACGCAGTATTTT. Its translation: CASSHGGPYTQYF. V and J are TRBV27 and TRBJ2-3; D is perhaps TRBD2 (7 bases). Trimming took off 6 bases at V and 7 bases at J, with 14 bases between the two ends. Germline V lookup: CDR1 MNHEY, CDR2 SMNVEV (reference sequence). The CDR3 has 13 residues.